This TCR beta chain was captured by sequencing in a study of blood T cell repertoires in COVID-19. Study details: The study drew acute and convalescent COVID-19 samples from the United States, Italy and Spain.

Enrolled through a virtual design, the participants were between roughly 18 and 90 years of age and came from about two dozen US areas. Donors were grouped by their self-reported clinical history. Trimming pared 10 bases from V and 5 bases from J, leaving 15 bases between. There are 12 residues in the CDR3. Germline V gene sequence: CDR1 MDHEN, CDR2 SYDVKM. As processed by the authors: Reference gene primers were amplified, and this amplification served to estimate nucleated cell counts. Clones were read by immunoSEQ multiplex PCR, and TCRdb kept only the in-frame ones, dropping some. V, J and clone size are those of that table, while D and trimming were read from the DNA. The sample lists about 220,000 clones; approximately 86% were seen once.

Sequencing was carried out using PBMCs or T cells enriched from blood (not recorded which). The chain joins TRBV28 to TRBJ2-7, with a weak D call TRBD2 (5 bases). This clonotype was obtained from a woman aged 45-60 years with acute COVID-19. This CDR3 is CATTEDWNEQYF. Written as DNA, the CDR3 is TGTGCCACTACCGAGGACTGGAACGAGCAGTACTTC.